One and the same sample provided the 3 T cell receptor beta chains below, sequenced in a study of blood T cell repertoires in COVID-19. The assay was immunoSEQ multiplex PCR, and TCRdb's table has in-frame clones only and misses some. The data show 250,000 or so clones, with around 89% seen just once and 2% to 2.5% held by the top ten. The sample was peripheral blood. The receptors originated from an older woman with COVID-19, enrolled during active disease.

The chain has TRBV11-2 and TRBJ1-2, with TRBD1 matching 9 bases. J lost 2 bases, V lost 5 bases, and 12 bases had no gene match. The CDR3 loop spans 17 amino acids. Germline V lookup: CDR1 SGHAT, CDR2 FQNNGV. CDR3: CASSPLRRDRDNYGYTF. CDR3 coding DNA: TGTGCCAGCAGCCCCCTCAGGCGGGACAGGGACAACTATGGCTACACCTTC. Full variable domain (remainder filled in from reference TRBV11-2 and TRBJ1-2): EAGVAQSPRYKIIEKRQSVAFWCNPISGHATLYWYQQILGQGPKLLIQFQNNGVVDDSQLPKDRFSAERLKGVDSTLKIQPAKLEDSAVYLCASSPLRRDRDNYGYTFGSGTRLTVV.

This sequence joins TRBV7-9 and TRBJ1-6, with TRBD1 matching over 9 bases. CDR1 and CDR2 from the germline V gene are SEHNR and FQNEAQ (reference sequence). With V trimmed by 2 bases and J by 8 bases, 4 bases remained unmatched. The CDR3 covers 15 residues. CDR3 residues: CASSLRDREDSPLHF. CDR3 in DNA: TGTGCCAGCAGCTTACGGGACAGGGAGGATTCACCCCTCCACTTT.

This chain links TRBV14 with TRBJ2-5; 10 nucleotides agree with TRBD2. V lost 0 bases, J lost 3 bases, and 10 bases stayed unmatched. The CDR3 has 18 residues. Germline V gene lookup returns CDR1 SGHDN and CDR2 FVKESK. The CDR3 is CASSQDLWSLAGKETQYF. CDR3 nucleotide sequence: TGTGCCAGCAGCCAAGATTTATGGTCACTAGCGGGGAAAGAGACCCAGTACTTC.